The T cell receptor (beta chain) under discussion was sequenced for a study of technical replicates of blood from several donors. J lost 2 bases, V lost 2 bases, and 11 bases had no gene match. The CDR3 runs 18 residues. Germline V gene lookup returns CDR1 KGHSH and CDR2 LQKENI. Assay used: immunoSEQ multiplex PCR; TCRdb lists only in-frame clones, some missing. This table has fewer than 15,000 clones, about 94% appearing once. The chain links TRBV18 to TRBJ2-5; 10 nucleotides match TRBD2. This TCR was recovered from a human donor in good health. The specimen was PBMCs. Written as DNA, the CDR3 is TGTGCCAGCTCACCAATGGCTAGCGGGAGAGGCTCACAAGAGACCCAGTACTTC. The encoded protein is CASSPMASGRGSQETQYF.